The clone carrying this T cell receptor beta chain was detected once. Clones were sequenced by immunoSEQ multiplex PCR, and TCRdb holds only the in-frame ones, with some missing. The sample yields about 56,000 clones, around 90% seen once. The data originate from a study of CD4 T cells in relation to SARS-CoV-2 and coronaviruses. Trimming removed 2 bases from V and 13 bases from J, with 14 bases in between. From germline, CDR1 is LGHDT and CDR2 YNNKEL (reference sequence). CDR3 size: 12 residues. This receptor was identified in an adult with COVID-19. The sample taken for sequencing was naive CD4+ T cells from PBMCs. This sample's subset: naive CD4+ T cells isolated by negative enrichment. The chain employs TRBV3-1 (or the pseudogene TRBV3-2) and TRBJ2-5; the D is unclear. In nucleotides, the CDR3 is TGTGCCAGCAGCCAATACGACTCTCGGCTGTACTTC. As protein: CASSQYDSRLYF.